Below, one T cell receptor (beta chain) is given with its context. This entry comes from a study of blood T cell repertoires in COVID-19. The V and J ends lost 6 bases and 1 base respectively, with 16 bases between them. Germline-derived CDR1 and CDR2 are ENHRY and SYGVKD. The CDR3 consists of 16 residues. The table came from immunoSEQ multiplex PCR; TCRdb's copy has only in-frame clones and leaves some out. Of about 52,000 clones in the sample, approximately 89% are singletons; the top ten hold roughly 15%. Specimen: peripheral blood. The chain carries TRBV10-3 and TRBJ1-5; a possible D gene is TRBD1 (5 bases). The sequence came from a human donor in a cohort sampled during active COVID-19. In nucleotides, the CDR3 is TGTGCCATCAGCGACCCTAAGGGGAACAGCAATCAGCCCCAGCATTTT. This codes for CAISDPKGNSNQPQHF.